One and the same sample provided the 15 T cell receptor beta chains below, sequenced in a study of blood T cells in healthy people across ages. Primed by a sample-barcoded 5' primer and a J-beta primer mix, a second PCR proceeded for about 7 to 11 cycles. TCRdb fed the 5' RACE reads into MiXCR, producing one record per CDR3 protein. The sample includes 800,000 to 1,000,000 distinct CDR3 sequences, roughly 48% of them seen just once. The specimen was blood. Receptors were obtained from a man aged 30-40 years in good health.

This CDR3 is CSVEATGCGYTF. CDR3 in DNA: TGCAGCGTTGAGGCGACAGGGTGTGGCTACACCTTC. The chain combines TRBV29-1 with TRBJ1-2; the match to TRBD1 covers 7 bases. Looked up from germline, CDR1 is SQVTM and CDR2 is ANQGSEA. V shed 3 bases and J 7 bases; nucleotides not matched to a gene: 5. The CDR3 spans 12 residues.

The table lists this clonotype with a few counts. The V gene is TRBV11-3, the J gene TRBJ1-4; TRBD1 might be the D (6 bases). The CDR3 consists of 13 residues. Trimming stripped 3 bases from V and 6 bases from J, with 8 bases between. The germline CDR1 and CDR2 sequences are SGHNT and YENEEA. CDR3 DNA: TGTGCCAGCAGCTTGTACAGGGATGAAAAACTGTTTTTT. Its translation is CASSLYRDEKLFF.

V usage is TRBV7-9 and J usage is TRBJ2-1; 9 bases match TRBD1. The junction had 5 bases not matched to a gene; V was cut back by 4 bases and J by 7 bases. Germline lookup yields CDR1 SEHNR and CDR2 FQNEAQ (reference sequence). This CDR3 spans 14 amino acids. The CDR3 sequence is CASSSRDRANEQFF. In DNA, the CDR3 is TGTGCCAGCAGCTCCCGGGACAGGGCAAATGAGCAGTTCTTC.

This clonotype has just a few counts. This chain connects TRBV12-3 or TRBV12-4 to TRBJ2-1; D is perhaps TRBD2 (5 bases). V was cut by 6 bases and J by 7 bases, with 10 bases left in between. The CDR3 sequence is 12 residues long. The DNA for the CDR3 is TGTGCCAGCAGATCCCCGGGGAATGAGCAGTTCTTC. Residues: CASRSPGNEQFF.

This clonotype came up a few times. This chain uses TRBV19 with TRBJ2-1; tentative D call: TRBD2 (6 bases). Germline CDR1 LNHDA, CDR2 SQIVND (reference sequence). The CDR3 sequence is 13 residues long. Trimming removed 7 bases from V and 9 bases from J, with 16 bases in between. The CDR3 bases are TGTGCCAGTACCAGGGACTCTTTACTTGAGCAGTTCTTC. Protein product: CASTRDSLLEQFF.

This clonotype was recorded many times. The DNA of the CDR3 is TGTGCCAGCAGCCCCGAGAGGGCCTACGAGCAGTACTTC. It translates to CASSPERAYEQYF. The genes are TRBV3-1 and TRBJ2-7; TRBD2 is a possible D gene (5 bases). Between the trimmed V and J ends, which lost 4 bases and 2 bases, there was a span of 9 bases. In germline, CDR1 is LGHDT, CDR2 YNNKEL (reference sequence). CDR3 length: 13 residues.

The gene calls are TRBV27 and TRBJ2-1; D perhaps matches TRBD2 (6 bases). Trimming removed 6 bases from V and 15 bases from J, with 18 bases in between. This CDR3 spans 12 amino acids. Germline V gene lookup returns CDR1 MNHEY and CDR2 SMNVEV (reference sequence). In DNA, the CDR3 is TGTGCCAGCAGGATCCCGGGAGATAACTGGTTCTTC. This sequence encodes CASRIPGDNWFF.

The V call is TRBV3-1, the J call TRBJ2-7; TRBD1 aligns across 7 bases. After removal of 4 bases from V and 0 bases from J, the junction contained 3 bases not matched to a gene. This CDR3 has 14 residues. The germline V gene has CDR1 LGHDT and CDR2 YNNKEL (reference sequence). The chain's CDR3 is CASSRPGGSYEQYF. The DNA for the CDR3 is TGTGCCAGCAGCCGACCAGGGGGCTCCTACGAGCAGTACTTC.

A word on this clonotype: One end of the junction varies from germline; a read error may be responsible. This sequence joins TRBV7-9 and TRBJ1-2; 12 nucleotides match TRBD1. The CDR3 is 17 residues long. Germline V gives CDR1 SEHNR, CDR2 FQNEAQ (reference sequence). CDR3 sequence reads: CASSVAGQGAYNYGYTF. The CDR3 DNA reads as TGTGCCAGCAGCGTAGCGGGACAGGGGGCGTATAACTATGGCTACACCTTC.

Here the CDR3 DNA reads TGTGCCAGCTCACGCGGGACAGGGGGTCTCTATGGCTACACCTTC. This codes for CASSRGTGGLYGYTF. V and J are TRBV18 and TRBJ1-2, with 11 bases fitting TRBD1. J lost 4 bases, V lost 4 bases, and 5 bases had no gene match. Germline loops: CDR1 KGHSH, CDR2 LQKENI. The CDR3 consists of 15 residues.

V is TRBV2 and J is TRBJ2-5, with D possibly matching TRBD2 (5 bases). CDR1 SNHLY and CDR2 FYNNEI come from the germline V gene. Trimming left V 10 bases short and J 2 bases short, with 17 bases between. The CDR3 is 14 residues long. The CDR3 nucleotides read TGTGCCACCCACCCGACTACCCTGCAAGAGACCCAGTACTTC. Its translation: CATHPTTLQETQYF.

This chain links TRBV28 with TRBJ2-3, with D perhaps matching TRBD1 (6 bases). CDR3 length: 15 residues. From germline, CDR1 is MDHEN and CDR2 SYDVKM. The germline V and J ends were trimmed by 7 bases and 6 bases, with 20 bases remaining between them. The CDR3 DNA follows: TGTGCCAGCACCCCCTATCACAGGGAAGTCGATACGCAGTATTTT. Protein product: CASTPYHREVDTQYF.

This rearrangement joins TRBV6-2 or TRBV6-3 to TRBJ2-7, with a possible D match to TRBD2 (5 bases). Germline loops: CDR1 MNHEY, CDR2 SVGEGT. V shed 0 bases and J shed 2 bases, with 14 bases lying between them. The CDR3 consists of 16 residues. CDR3 in amino acids: CASSYSVLDGTYEQYF. The CDR3 DNA reads as TGTGCCAGCAGTTACTCGGTCCTGGACGGGACCTACGAGCAGTACTTC.

V and J are TRBV5-1 and TRBJ2-5, with 7 bases lining up with TRBD1. V gave up 4 bases and J gave up 0 bases; unmatched junction bases: 9. Germline V lookup: CDR1 SGHRS, CDR2 YFSETQ. The CDR3 covers 16 residues. In DNA form, the CDR3 reads TGCGCCAGCAGCCCCCCGACAGGGAATTACCAAGAGACCCAGTACTTC. It translates to CASSPPTGNYQETQYF.

This clonotype has just a few counts. The chain recombines TRBV20-1 with TRBJ2-1; the match to TRBD2 covers 8 bases. This CDR3 region has 14 residues. The germline V gene encodes CDR1 DFQATT and CDR2 SNEGSKA (reference sequence). The junction had 5 bases not matched to a gene; V was cut back by 5 bases and J by 2 bases. The CDR3 DNA reads as TGCAGTGCTTTTAGCGGGGACACCTACAATGAGCAGTTCTTC. Translation: CSAFSGDTYNEQFF.